This T cell receptor beta chain appears in the sequencing data of a study of blood T cell repertoires in COVID-19. Study context: The United States, Italy and Spain supplied acute and convalescent COVID-19 samples. Sample material is recorded as cDNA or gDNA derived from T cells, B-cell-depleted T cells, or PBMCs.

TCRdb keeps only in-frame clones here, not all; method: immunoSEQ multiplex PCR. The repertoire consists of approximately 430,000 clones, with roughly 88% occurring once and the leading ten covering 1.4% to 1.5%. V shed 6 bases, J shed 5 bases, and the junction held 2 bases outside the gene matches. This CDR3 is built from 14 residues. Looked up from germline, CDR1 is ENHRY and CDR2 is SYGVKD. The sample consisted of peripheral blood. This clonotype was obtained from a woman aged 25 to 45 with active or convalescent COVID-19. The chain carries TRBV10-3 and TRBJ2-1, with TRBD2 matching over 12 bases. CDR3 nucleotide sequence: TGTGCCATCAGCAGACTAGCGGGGGACAATGAGCAGTTCTTC. Residues: CAISRLAGDNEQFF.